These 9 T cell receptor beta chains share one sample of origin, sequenced in a study of response to subunit inactivated influenza vaccine. MiXCR was run by TCRdb on the RT-PCR reads, yielding one entry per CDR3 protein. The repertoire holds around 530,000 distinct CDR3 sequences, with approximately 12% as singletons. Sequences were derived from PBMCs from blood, sampled on the day of vaccination. The origin of the receptors is a man between 50 and 59 years old who received an inactivated influenza vaccine.

The sample holds many counts of this clonotype. The gene calls are TRBV3-1 and TRBJ2-1; D is possibly TRBD2 (6 bases). Germline CDR1 LGHDT, CDR2 YNNKEL (reference sequence). The CDR3 is 15 residues long. V lost 4 bases, J lost 1 base, and 11 bases lay in between. The CDR3 coding sequence is TGTGCCAGCAGCCCCCTAGCGTATTCCTACAATGAGCAGTTCTTC. Its protein product is CASSPLAYSYNEQFF.

This clonotype was detected only a few times. The CDR3 DNA sequence: TGTGCCAGCAGCTTAGGAACTAGAACGGAGGGTGAGCAGTTCTTC. Translation: CASSLGTRTEGEQFF. The genes are TRBV7-9 and TRBJ2-1, with a weak D call TRBD2 (6 bases). V dropped 1 base and J dropped 9 bases, with 16 bases sitting between them. Per the germline V gene, CDR1 is SEHNR and CDR2 is FQNEAQ (reference sequence). The CDR3 spans 15 residues.

This clonotype was picked up a small number of times. The chain uses TRBV29-1 and TRBJ1-2, with D maybe TRBD1 (5 bases). Trimming left V 3 bases short and J 7 bases short, with 12 bases between. Germline V CDR1 and CDR2: SQVTM, ANQGSEA. The CDR3 loop spans 12 amino acids. This chain's CDR3 is CSVDSGDGGYTF. CDR3 sequence (DNA): TGCAGCGTTGACTCGGGGGATGGTGGCTACACCTTC.

This chain connects TRBV10-3 to TRBJ1-1, with a possible D match to TRBD1 (5 bases). The CDR3 consists of 14 residues. Trimming pared 10 bases from V and 0 bases from J, leaving 15 bases between. CDR1 is ENHRY, CDR2 SYGVKD, per germline. The CDR3 region has the DNA TGTGCCACTTGGGGCGACAGCATGAACACTGAAGCTTTCTTT. Protein: CATWGDSMNTEAFF.

V usage is TRBV5-1 and J usage is TRBJ1-4, with D possibly being TRBD1 (6 bases). Germline lookup yields CDR1 SGHRS and CDR2 YFSETQ. The length of the CDR3 is 15 residues. V was trimmed by 4 bases and J by 0 bases, leaving 10 bases between them. CDR3 residues: CASSHRAATNEKLFF. CDR3 in DNA: TGCGCCAGCAGCCACAGGGCTGCAACTAATGAAAAACTGTTTTTT.

Ten or more counts support this clonotype. The chain couples TRBV4-3 to TRBJ2-1; D gene uncertain. V was shortened by 1 base and J by 5 bases, with 12 bases between the two germline ends. The CDR3 has 15 residues. CDR1 and CDR2 from the germline V gene are LGHNA and YSLEER. The CDR3 loop reads CASSQGTATHNEQFF. CDR3 DNA: TGCGCCAGCAGCCAAGGAACAGCTACCCACAATGAGCAGTTCTTC.

There are many counts of this clonotype. CDR3 sequence: CASSPGTGGRRREKLFF. The CDR3 coding sequence is TGCGCCAGCAGCCCTGGGACAGGGGGCAGACGACGAGAAAAACTGTTTTTT. J is TRBJ1-4 and V is TRBV4-1; 12 bases match TRBD1. The ends lost 4 bases at V and 8 bases at J; junction bases unmatched: 11. The CDR3 has 17 amino acids. The V gene's germline CDR1 is MGHRA and CDR2 YSYEKL.

This chain links TRBV24-1 with TRBJ2-1; D might be TRBD1 or TRBD2, each matching 5 bases. The CDR3 totals 14 residues. Germline CDR1 and CDR2: KGHDR and SFDVKD. Trimming took off 3 bases at V and 6 bases at J, with 11 bases between the two ends. The CDR3 sequence: CATSDPRGGNEQFF. CDR3 nucleotide sequence: TGTGCCACCAGTGATCCACGGGGCGGCAATGAGCAGTTCTTC.

The CDR3 coding sequence is TGTGCCAGCAGCTTGCTTACCAGCTCAAAAAAAGAGACCCAGTACTTC. Protein: CASSLLTSSKKETQYF. The rearrangement joins TRBV5-6 to TRBJ2-5, with D uncertain. The CDR3 sequence is 16 residues long. Germline CDR1 and CDR2: SGHDT and YYEEEE. V was clipped by 1 base and J by 3 bases, with 16 bases between them.